Below, 5 T cell receptor beta chains from the same sample are listed, as sequenced in a study of blood T cell repertoires in COVID-19. The protocol was immunoSEQ multiplex PCR, while the TCRdb copy is restricted to in-frame clones and leaves out a portion. The table includes about 200,000 clones, 75% to 90% detected once. Sequenced material: peripheral blood. These receptors originate from a man aged 25 to 40 who had recovered from COVID-19.

CDR3 in amino acids: CASSYSGGRVPYEQYF. As DNA, the CDR3 is TGTGCCAGCAGTTATTCAGGGGGCCGGGTACCCTACGAGCAGTACTTC. This chain joins TRBV6-5 and TRBJ2-7; 8 bases are shared with TRBD1. The length of the CDR3 is 16 residues. The germline CDR1 and CDR2 sequences are MNHEY and SVGAGI. The V and J ends lost 3 bases and 2 bases, in that order; junction bases with no gene match: 9.

This clone was detected only a few times. V is TRBV28 and J is TRBJ1-2; D is unclear. Germline CDR1 is MDHEN and CDR2 is SYDVKM. The CDR3 contains 14 residues. V lost 7 bases, J lost 6 bases, and 18 bases lay in between. The CDR3: CASNNLLGANGYTF. The CDR3 DNA sequence: TGTGCCAGCAACAACCTATTGGGAGCTAATGGCTACACCTTC.

The chain joins TRBV2 to TRBJ2-3; tentative D call: TRBD2 (5 bases). CDR3 size: 14 residues. Between the trimmed V and J ends, which lost 3 bases and 6 bases, there was a span of 13 bases. Looked up from germline, CDR1 is SNHLY and CDR2 is FYNNEI. CDR3 coding DNA: TGTGCCAGCAGTGATGGTGGAGCGGAGGATACGCAGTATTTT. This encodes CASSDGGAEDTQYF.

This clone has just one count. This chain links TRBV7-6 with TRBJ1-2, with D unresolved. CDR1 is SGHVS, CDR2 FNYEAQ, per germline. This CDR3 is 14 amino acids long. V was pared by 5 bases and J by 10 bases, with 20 bases between. The CDR3 spells CASSQGRIRSDYTF. The CDR3 DNA sequence: TGTGCCAGCAGCCAAGGGAGGATCCGATCTGACTACACCTTC.

The chain joins TRBV13 to TRBJ2-7, with D unresolved. Germline V gene lookup returns CDR1 PRHDT and CDR2 FYEKMQ (reference sequence). Trimming took 0 bases from V and 5 from J, leaving 11 bases between them. The CDR3 is made up of 14 amino acids. The CDR3, as DNA: TGTGCCAGCAGCTTAGGCCTCTCGACACACGAGCAGTACTTC. It yields the protein CASSLGLSTHEQYF.